The 25 T cell receptor beta chains below all came from one sample that was sequenced in a study of cytomegalovirus exposure and HLA in healthy donors. Produced via immunoSEQ multiplex PCR; TCRdb's table is partial and in-frame only. The top ten hold 2.5% to 3.5% of the sample, which has tens of thousands of clones, roughly nine tenths seen once. Sequenced input: PBMCs. These TCRs come from a man younger than 35 in good health and CMV-seronegative.

The rearrangement joins TRBV2 to TRBJ2-5; no reliable D call. The CDR3 is 13 amino acids. Germline lookup yields CDR1 SNHLY and CDR2 FYNNEI. Trimming removed 3 bases at V and 4 bases at J, with 9 bases between. This CDR3 is CASSEAIRETQYF. DNA of the CDR3: TGTGCCAGCAGTGAGGCCATTCGAGAGACCCAGTACTTC.

CDR3 sequence reads: CASSWYTGMTEAFF. CDR3 in DNA: TGTGCCAGCAGTTGGTATACAGGGATGACTGAAGCTTTCTTT. The chain recombines TRBV27 with TRBJ1-1; TRBD1 is a possible D gene (6 bases). Germline assignment: CDR1 MNHEY and CDR2 SMNVEV (reference sequence). Trimming shortened V by 4 bases and J by 5 bases, and 14 bases separated the two germline ends. The CDR3 length is 14 residues.

The V and J genes are TRBV4-2 and TRBJ1-4; 10 bases agree with TRBD1. The CDR3 is made up of 15 amino acids. The V segment lost 2 bases and the J segment 10 bases; nucleotides outside the gene matches: 7. From germline, CDR1 is LGHNA and CDR2 YNFKEQ. CDR3 residues: CASSQRGQGKGKLFF. The CDR3 nucleotides are TGTGCCAGCAGCCAAAGGGGACAGGGGAAAGGAAAACTGTTTTTT.

V usage is TRBV7-2 and J usage is TRBJ2-1; D is uncertain. V lost 6 bases and J 6 bases, leaving 9 bases between the germline ends. The V gene's germline CDR1 is SGHTA and CDR2 FQGNSA. The CDR3 sequence is 12 residues long. CDR3 DNA sequence: TGTGCCAGCAGTCTTAGCCGCAATGAGCAGTTCTTC. Translated: CASSLSRNEQFF.

This chain connects TRBV10-3 to TRBJ2-1; 9 bases match TRBD1. The CDR3 consists of 13 residues. V was pared by 10 bases and J by 4 bases, with 5 bases of the junction left unmatched. Germline CDR1 and CDR2: ENHRY and SYGVKD. CDR3: CATTGGEYNEQFF. The CDR3 DNA reads TGTGCCACCACAGGGGGCGAATACAATGAGCAGTTCTTC.

This chain links TRBV9 with TRBJ2-4, with a possible D match to TRBD2 (5 bases). CDR3 size: 12 residues. Trimming took 7 bases from V and 0 from J, leaving 5 bases between them. Per germline, CDR1 SGDLS and CDR2 YYNGEE. CDR3 protein: CASGGAKNIQYF. As DNA, the CDR3 is TGTGCCAGCGGAGGAGCCAAAAACATTCAGTACTTC.

The V and J genes are TRBV10-3 and TRBJ1-1, with 8 bases that match TRBD1. CDR1 and CDR2 from the germline V gene are ENHRY and SYGVKD. This CDR3 contains 15 residues. After removal of 6 bases from V and 1 base from J, the junction contained 7 bases not matched to a gene. The CDR3 DNA reads TGTGCCATCAGCGACAAAGACAGGGGGAACACTGAAGCTTTCTTT. It specifies CAISDKDRGNTEAFF.

The V call is TRBV6-5, the J call TRBJ2-7, with a tentative D call TRBD1 (6 bases). Germline CDR1 MNHEY, CDR2 SVGAGI. The CDR3 loop spans 14 amino acids. Trimming removed 2 bases from V and 1 base from J, with 9 bases in between. The CDR3 coding sequence is TGTGCCAGCAGTTACCTTGGACAGTCCTACGAGCAGTACTTC. It codes for CASSYLGQSYEQYF.

V gene TRBV11-3 combines with J gene TRBJ2-1, with TRBD1 matching 9 bases. V dropped 1 base and J dropped 7; count of bases not matched to a gene: 8. The CDR3 spans 16 residues. Per germline, CDR1 SGHNT and CDR2 YENEEA. The CDR3 loop reads CASSLGGTGKTNEQFF. CDR3 nucleotide sequence: TGTGCCAGCAGCTTAGGGGGGACAGGGAAGACGAATGAGCAGTTCTTC.

This clone was recorded a few times. This sequence joins TRBV6-1 and TRBJ2-7; TRBD1 matches 9 bases. This CDR3 has 15 amino acids. The trim removed 6 bases at V and 4 bases at J, leaving 10 bases unmatched. The germline gives CDR1 MNHNS, CDR2 SASEGT. The DNA for the CDR3 is TGTGCCAGCAGGGACAGGGGAGCCGGTTTGTACGAGCAGTACTTC. It yields the protein CASRDRGAGLYEQYF.

The rearrangement links TRBV4-3 to TRBJ2-3; 8 nucleotides agree with TRBD2. CDR1 is LGHNA and CDR2 is YSLEER in the germline V gene. The CDR3 is 18 residues long. V lost 1 base and J lost 3; bases outside the gene matches: 12. CDR3 bases: TGCGCCAGCAGCCAAGGAACCTCGAGCGGGAGTAGTACAGATACGCAGTATTTT. This translates into CASSQGTSSGSSTDTQYF.

The chain recombines TRBV27 with TRBJ2-7, with 9 bases aligning to TRBD1. J lost 3 bases, V lost 6 bases, and 3 bases had no gene match. CDR1 is MNHEY, CDR2 SMNVEV, per germline (reference sequence). The CDR3 spans 13 residues. The chain's CDR3 is CASRDRGIYEQYF. The CDR3 DNA reads as TGTGCCAGCAGGGACAGGGGCATCTACGAGCAGTACTTC.

The chain is built from TRBV5-1 and TRBJ2-1; 12 nucleotides line up with TRBD2. Looked up from germline, CDR1 is SGHRS and CDR2 is YFSETQ. The V and J ends lost 4 bases and 4 bases, in that order; junction bases with no gene match: 3. This CDR3 is built from 15 residues. The CDR3 protein is CASSVLAGGYNEQFF. The CDR3 coding sequence is TGCGCCAGCAGCGTACTAGCGGGAGGTTACAATGAGCAGTTCTTC.

This clone showed up just a few times. This rearrangement joins TRBV7-9 to TRBJ2-3; 10 positions match TRBD2. CDR1 is SEHNR and CDR2 is FQNEAQ in the germline V gene (reference sequence). V trimming: 5 bases; J trimming: 6 bases; junction bases outside the gene matches: 14. This CDR3 is 17 amino acids long. The CDR3 is CASSRRGLASSADTQYF. The CDR3 nucleotides read TGTGCCAGCAGCAGACGGGGACTAGCGTCTAGTGCGGATACGCAGTATTTT. Filled out from reference TRBV7-9 and TRBJ2-3, the complete variable domain reads DTGVSQNPRHKITKRGQNVTFRCDPISEHNRLYWYRQTLGQGPEFLTYFQNEAQLEKSRLLSDRFSAERPKGSFSTLEIQRTEQGDSAMYLCASSRRGLASSADTQYFGPGTRLTVL.

This rearrangement joins TRBV5-4 to TRBJ1-1, with a weak D call TRBD1 (5 bases). From germline, CDR1 is SGHNT and CDR2 YYREEE (reference sequence). V lost 6 bases and J lost 2, with 23 bases in between. The CDR3 spans 17 residues. The CDR3 reads CASISGRGRAGNTEAFF. The CDR3 DNA sequence: TGTGCCAGCATCTCCGGTAGGGGCAGGGCTGGCAACACTGAAGCTTTCTTT.

This clone was detected only once. This CDR3 is CASSPRTENYEQYF. The CDR3 coding sequence is TGCGCCAGCAGCCCCAGGACAGAGAACTACGAGCAGTACTTC. This sequence joins TRBV4-1 and TRBJ2-7, with D possibly matching TRBD1 (6 bases). The CDR3 covers 14 residues. Trimming removed 4 bases at V and 3 bases at J, with 13 bases between. Germline assignment: CDR1 MGHRA and CDR2 YSYEKL.

The rearrangement uses TRBV6-1 and TRBJ1-1, with D tentatively TRBD1 (5 bases). The V gene's germline CDR1 is MNHNS and CDR2 SASEGT. The V gene lost 6 bases and the J gene lost 0 bases, with 8 bases spanning the gap. CDR3 length: 13 residues. The CDR3 sequence: CASRPGLNTEAFF. As DNA, the CDR3 is TGTGCCAGCAGACCAGGGCTGAACACTGAAGCTTTCTTT.

In regard to this clone: Within the sample, other DNA sequences also encode this same CDR3. J is TRBJ2-7 and V is TRBV10-3, with 12 nucleotides matching TRBD2. The CDR3 extends over 14 amino acids. Per the germline V gene, CDR1 is ENHRY and CDR2 is SYGVKD. V shed 6 bases, J shed 1 base, and the junction held 1 base outside the gene matches. The CDR3 sequence is CAIRGTSGSYEQYF. The DNA for the CDR3 is TGTGCCATCAGAGGGACTAGCGGGTCCTACGAGCAGTACTTC.

The rearrangement joins TRBV4-3 to TRBJ2-1; 8 nucleotides align to TRBD1. CDR3 size: 15 residues. Germline CDR1 LGHNA, CDR2 YSLEER. Losses at the gene ends were 6 bases for V and 6 bases for J; bases not matched to a gene: 10. The CDR3 protein is CASSRLTGVGNEQFF. CDR3 nucleotides: TGCGCCAGCAGTAGATTGACAGGGGTTGGCAATGAGCAGTTCTTC.

The count of this clone is one. J is TRBJ2-2 and V is TRBV18; maybe TRBD2 (6 bases). Germline V gene sequence: CDR1 KGHSH, CDR2 LQKENI. Trimming left V 2 bases short and J 4 bases short, with 17 bases between. CDR3 length: 17 residues. The CDR3 loop is CASSPEVARDFTGELFF. CDR3 nucleotides: TGTGCCAGCTCACCAGAGGTGGCCAGGGACTTCACCGGGGAGCTGTTTTTT.

The CDR3 is CASSPQSGTGSSYEQYF. CDR3 coding DNA: TGTGCCAGCTCACCTCAATCTGGGACAGGGAGCTCCTACGAGCAGTACTTC. The V call is TRBV18, the J call TRBJ2-7, with 9 positions matching TRBD1. Losses at the gene ends were 3 bases for V and 0 bases for J; bases not matched to a gene: 9. CDR3 length equals 17 residues. Germline assignment: CDR1 KGHSH and CDR2 LQKENI.

The chain employs TRBV7-2 and TRBJ1-4; 8 bases line up with TRBD1. CDR3 length: 15 residues. Unmatched junction bases numbered 8, after V lost 5 bases and J lost 6 bases. CDR1 and CDR2 from the germline V gene are SGHTA and FQGNSA. This chain's CDR3 is CASSVRQGRDEKLFF. DNA for the CDR3: TGTGCCAGCAGCGTTCGACAGGGGCGGGATGAAAAACTGTTTTTT.

This rearrangement joins TRBV7-9 to TRBJ2-7, with TRBD1 matching 8 bases. Germline CDR1 reads SEHNR; CDR2 reads FQNEAQ (reference sequence). The CDR3 contains 15 residues. V dropped 4 bases and J dropped 3; count of bases not matched to a gene: 8. The CDR3 DNA reads as TGTGCCAGCAGCTCCCACAGCGGACAGGGCTACGAGCAGTACTTC. Its translation is CASSSHSGQGYEQYF.

The CDR3 sequence is CAITGATGGEQYF. For the CDR3, the DNA is TGTGCCATCACCGGGGCCACGGGAGGCGAGCAGTACTTC. The V call is TRBV10-3, the J call TRBJ2-7; TRBD2 matches at 7 bases. The V gene end was trimmed by 7 bases and the J gene end by 6 bases; junction bases not matched to a gene: 9. The length of the CDR3 is 13 residues. Germline CDR1 ENHRY, CDR2 SYGVKD.

This sequence joins TRBV13 and TRBJ1-1, with D hard to call. This CDR3 region has 15 residues. The V and J ends lost 5 bases and 5 bases respectively, with 18 bases between them. The germline V gene has CDR1 PRHDT and CDR2 FYEKMQ (reference sequence). Here the CDR3 reads CASSPGVKPMTEAFF. The CDR3 nucleotides read TGTGCCAGCAGCCCGGGAGTAAAGCCGATGACTGAAGCTTTCTTT. Variable domain in full (rest from reference TRBV13 and TRBJ1-1): AAGVIQSPRHLIKEKRETATLKCYPIPRHDTVYWYQQGPGQDPQFLISFYEKMQSDKGSIPDRFSAQQFSDYHSELNMSSLELGDSALYFCASSPGVKPMTEAFFGQGTRLTVV.